The 8 T cell receptor beta chains in this list originate from one sample, sequenced in a study of blood T cell repertoires in COVID-19. Generated by immunoSEQ multiplex PCR, the TCRdb table keeps only in-frame clones and is missing some. The table includes about 250,000 clones, 80% to 90% detected once. Sequencing was done on a sample of PBMCs or T cells enriched from blood (not recorded which). These receptors originate from a woman under 40 who had recovered from COVID-19.

This clone was counted once. V is TRBV29-1 and J is TRBJ1-2, with no clear D. V gave up 4 bases and J gave up 0 bases, with 12 bases separating them. The germline CDR1 and CDR2 sequences are SQVTM and ANQGSEA. CDR3 size: 14 residues. CDR3 loop: CSVVPRLANYGYTF. In DNA form, the CDR3 reads TGCAGCGTTGTACCCAGGTTAGCTAACTATGGCTACACCTTC.

The chain has TRBV10-1 and TRBJ2-6; 8 positions match TRBD1. The germline V gene encodes CDR1 WNHNN and CDR2 SYGVQD (reference sequence). V dropped 2 bases and J dropped 0; count of bases not matched to a gene: 21. CDR3 length: 23 residues. The CDR3 nucleotides are TGCGCCAGCAGTGAGGCGCGGGACAGGCTAACCCCATCTCTCCACTCTGGGGCCAACGTCCTGACTTTC. Protein sequence: CASSEARDRLTPSLHSGANVLTF.

The chain links TRBV7-3 to TRBJ1-3; D unresolved. The CDR3 has 14 residues. Trimming removed 2 bases from V and 4 bases from J, with 9 bases in between. Germline-derived CDR1 and CDR2 are SGHTA and FQGTGA. The chain's CDR3 is CASSLGPRGNTIYF. CDR3 DNA sequence: TGTGCCAGCAGCTTAGGTCCGAGGGGAAACACCATATATTTT. Full variable domain (missing parts from reference TRBV7-3 and TRBJ1-3): GAGVSQTPSNKVTEKGKYVELRCDPISGHTALYWYRQSLGQGPEFLIYFQGTGAADDSGLPNDRFFAVRPEGSVSTLKIQRTERGDSAVYLCASSLGPRGNTIYFGEGSWLTVV.

The genes are TRBV30 and TRBJ2-5; TRBD2 agrees at 8 bases. Trimming at V came to 2 bases and at J to 5 bases, leaving 7 bases not matched to a gene. Germline V gene lookup returns CDR1 GTSNPN and CDR2 SVGIG (reference sequence). This CDR3 comprises 14 residues. CDR3 loop: CAWSIIAGSETQYF. DNA of the CDR3: TGTGCCTGGAGTATTATAGCGGGATCTGAGACCCAGTACTTC. Combining the CDR3 with reference TRBV30 and TRBJ2-5 gives the whole variable domain SQTIHQWPATLVQPVGSPLSLECTVEGTSNPNLYWYRQAAGRGLQLLFYSVGIGQISSEVPQNLSASRPQDRQFILSSKKLLLSDSGFYLCAWSIIAGSETQYFGPGTRLLVL.

In this sample, this clone turned up once. The rearrangement links TRBV4-2 to TRBJ2-7; tentative D call: TRBD1 (6 bases). The CDR3 spans 16 residues. Trimming took 9 bases from V and 0 from J, leaving 21 bases between them. The germline V gene has CDR1 LGHNA and CDR2 YNFKEQ. CDR3: CARIERAGVFSYEQYF. Written as DNA, the CDR3 is TGTGCCAGAATAGAGAGGGCAGGGGTATTCTCCTACGAGCAGTACTTC.

V gene TRBV7-9 combines with J gene TRBJ2-3; D not certain. The length of the CDR3 is 13 residues. Trimming removed 6 bases at V and 0 bases at J, with 7 bases between. Germline lookup yields CDR1 SEHNR and CDR2 FQNEAQ (reference sequence). The CDR3 region is CASRPRSTDTQYF. DNA for the CDR3: TGTGCCAGCAGACCCCGGAGCACAGATACGCAGTATTTT.

The chain couples TRBV18 to TRBJ1-6; 9 nucleotides match TRBD1. This CDR3 spans 15 amino acids. Per the germline V gene, CDR1 is KGHSH and CDR2 is LQKENI. Trimming removed 4 bases from V and 10 bases from J; junction bases left unmatched: 8. The CDR3: CASSLGQGQLSPLHF. In nucleotides, the CDR3 is TGTGCCAGCTCACTAGGACAGGGGCAGTTGTCACCCCTCCACTTT. Based on the CDR3 plus reference TRBV18 and TRBJ1-6, the full variable domain is NAGVMQNPRHLVRRRGQEARLRCSPMKGHSHVYWYRQLPEEGLKFMVYLQKENIIDESGMPKERFSAEFPKEGPSILRIQQVVRGDSAAYFCASSLGQGQLSPLHFGNGTRLTVT.

This CDR3 reads CASSKTSPGADTQYF. The CDR3 DNA follows: TGTGCCAGCAGTAAAACTAGCCCCGGGGCAGATACGCAGTATTTT. The chain combines TRBV6-5 with TRBJ2-3; D perhaps matches TRBD2 (6 bases). This CDR3 spans 15 amino acids. Trimming stripped 5 bases from V and 4 bases from J, with 16 bases between. In germline, CDR1 is MNHEY, CDR2 SVGAGI.